These 14 T cell receptor beta chains were sequenced from one sample in a study of identical twins. One entry per CDR3 protein results from TCRdb running MiXCR on the 5' RACE reads. The sample holds about 190,000 distinct CDR3 sequences, less than 20% seen once. The same sample was also used in a study of T cells expressing NK-cell markers.

The sample was CD8+ T cells sorted from blood. The origin of the receptors is a woman aged 18 to 35 in good health.

This clonotype turned up a few times. This CDR3 is CASSATGLNEQFF. Here the CDR3 DNA reads TGTGCCAGCAGCGCGACAGGGCTCAATGAGCAGTTCTTC. The chain employs TRBV12-3 or TRBV12-4 and TRBJ2-1; 7 bases line up with TRBD1. V lost 6 bases and J lost 6; bases outside the gene matches: 5. This CDR3 has 13 amino acids.

The sample holds a few counts of this clonotype. This chain connects TRBV5-6 to TRBJ2-1; TRBD1 is a possible D gene (6 bases). The CDR3 consists of 16 residues. V dropped 0 bases and J dropped 1 base, with 11 bases sitting between them. CDR1 SGHDT and CDR2 YYEEEE come from the germline V gene. CDR3 sequence: CASSLGGHRSYNEQFF. Here the CDR3 DNA reads TGTGCCAGCAGCTTGGGGGGACATCGATCCTACAATGAGCAGTTCTTC.

The chain has TRBV9 and TRBJ2-7; D gene unclear. The CDR3 length is 15 residues. Per the germline V gene, CDR1 is SGDLS and CDR2 is YYNGEE. V lost 0 bases and J 7 bases, leaving 17 bases between the germline ends. For the CDR3, the DNA is TGTGCCAGCAGCGTAGGTGGATCTCCTAAATTAGAGCAGTACTTC. Encoded protein: CASSVGGSPKLEQYF. Together with reference TRBV9 and TRBJ2-7, the CDR3 gives the full variable domain: DSGVTQTPKHLITATGQRVTLRCSPRSGDLSVYWYQQSLDQGLQFLIQYYNGEERAKGNILERFSAQQFPDLHSELNLSSLELGDSALYFCASSVGGSPKLEQYFGPGTRLTVT.

The CDR3 loop is CASSIGLPNTEAFF. CDR3 DNA: TGTGCCAGCAGTATAGGACTGCCGAACACTGAAGCTTTCTTT. This chain connects TRBV12-3 or TRBV12-4 to TRBJ1-1; D remains unclear. The CDR3 runs to 14 residues. With 5 bases removed from V and 1 base from J, the gap between germline ends came to 11 bases.

This clonotype was counted only a few times. The chain joins TRBV27 to TRBJ2-3, with TRBD2 as a possible D gene (5 bases). The V and J ends lost 4 bases and 6 bases respectively, with 17 bases between them. CDR1 MNHEY and CDR2 SMNVEV come from the germline V gene (reference sequence). CDR3 length equals 15 residues. CDR3 protein: CASSSPSEGGDTQYF. CDR3 in DNA: TGTGCCAGCAGTTCCCCCTCCGAGGGTGGGGATACGCAGTATTTT.

V is TRBV29-1 and J is TRBJ1-2; D unresolved. The germline CDR1 and CDR2 sequences are SQVTM and ANQGSEA. The CDR3 has 12 residues. Trimming pared 7 bases from V and 7 bases from J, leaving 16 bases between. Written as DNA, the CDR3 is TGCAGCGCTGGCGGTCTTGCGGCTGGCTACACCTTC. Translation: CSAGGLAAGYTF.

This clonotype was picked up a small number of times. The genes are TRBV20-1 and TRBJ1-1; D gene unclear. There are 13 residues in the CDR3. Trimming took off 5 bases at V and 0 bases at J, with 10 bases between the two ends. CDR1 is DFQATT, CDR2 SNEGSKA, per germline (reference sequence). CDR3 sequence (DNA): TGCAGTGCTGGTCAAGGACTGAACACTGAAGCTTTCTTT. It specifies CSAGQGLNTEAFF.

The chain uses TRBV10-2 and TRBJ1-2; D unresolved. The V gene's germline CDR1 is WSHSY and CDR2 SAAADI. The V end was cut by 8 bases, the J end by 6 bases, with 10 bases between. The CDR3 extends over 11 amino acids. The CDR3 protein is CASQVDDGYTF. CDR3 nucleotide sequence: TGCGCCAGCCAGGTAGATGATGGCTACACCTTC.

This clonotype has a handful of counts. The chain couples TRBV9 to TRBJ1-2; D call uncertain. CDR1 is SGDLS, CDR2 YYNGEE, per germline. The CDR3 loop spans 13 amino acids. V was clipped by 1 base and J by 6 bases, with 10 bases between them. This CDR3 is CASSVIPRHGYTF. The CDR3 DNA follows: TGTGCCAGCAGCGTAATTCCACGGCATGGCTACACCTTC.

V and J are TRBV29-1 and TRBJ2-1, with TRBD2 identical over 13 bases. The CDR3 sequence is 21 residues long. Per germline, CDR1 SQVTM and CDR2 ANQGSEA. The V and J ends lost 5 bases and 1 base, in that order; junction bases with no gene match: 20. CDR3 region: CSVLGSTAGLAGDRSYNEQFF. The CDR3 DNA follows: TGCAGCGTTTTGGGTTCGACGGCCGGACTAGCGGGAGACCGGTCCTACAATGAGCAGTTCTTC.

V gene TRBV7-9 combines with J gene TRBJ1-2; 8 nucleotides match TRBD1. Per germline, CDR1 SEHNR and CDR2 FQNEAQ (reference sequence). This CDR3 region has 14 residues. The trim removed 1 base at V and 8 bases at J, leaving 6 bases unmatched. The CDR3 is CASSLESGGDGYTF. For the CDR3, the DNA is TGTGCCAGCAGCTTAGAGTCAGGGGGCGACGGCTACACCTTC.

The rearrangement uses TRBV6-2 or TRBV6-3 and TRBJ2-2; D remains unclear. CDR3 length: 12 residues. Trimming pared 2 bases from V and 5 bases from J, leaving 3 bases between. Germline loops: CDR1 MNHEY, CDR2 SVGEGT. The CDR3 loop reads CASSYQTGELFF. The CDR3 nucleotides read TGTGCCAGCAGTTACCAGACCGGGGAGCTGTTTTTT.

The chain recombines TRBV21-1 with TRBJ2-1; TRBD2, the table's D call, was not compared with the DNA. TRBV21-1 is shown as a pseudogene. The CDR3 has 20 amino acids. The CDR3 reads CASSKVCLAGEYGSYNEQFF. The CDR3 DNA sequence: TGTGCCAGCAGCAAAGTGTGCCTAGCGGGAGAGTATGGGTCCTACAATGAGCAGTTCTTC.

This clonotype was seen a handful of times. CDR3 sequence (DNA): TGTGCCAGCAGTTTACGAGGGTTCCACGAGCAGTACTTC. As protein: CASSLRGFHEQYF. V is TRBV27 and J is TRBJ2-7; a weak D match, TRBD2 (5 bases). The CDR3 runs 13 residues. Trimming left V 2 bases short and J 5 bases short, with 10 bases between. The germline CDR1 and CDR2 sequences are MNHEY and SMNVEV (reference sequence).